Described below is a single T cell receptor (beta chain) sequence and its context. Its antigen is not identified. These data come from a study of glioma-infiltrating T cells. V shed 10 bases and J shed 5 bases, with 12 bases lying between them. This CDR3 spans 12 amino acids. Germline CDR1 LNHDA, CDR2 SQIVND (reference sequence). Study-wide findings and caveats: Very few CDR3 sequences were shared between tissue and blood.

TCR alpha and beta CDR3 regions were amplified from RNA using iRepertoire nested multiplex PCR. Tissue mRNA or PBMC total RNA, roughly 95-400 ng, went into one-step reverse transcription and amplification. TCRdb independently ran MiXCR on the multiplex PCR reads; one entry per CDR3 protein. The sample lists approximately 400,000 distinct CDR3 sequences; about 40% were seen once. The receptor's source is a human donor with low-grade glioma or glioblastoma, undergoing nonglioma brain surgery, or in good health (not recorded which). The sample was glioma tissue, nonneoplastic brain tissue, or PBMCs (not recorded which). The rearrangement uses TRBV19 and TRBJ1-5; D remains ambiguous. The CDR3, as DNA: TGTGCCATTAGCCATAAGGATCAGCCCCAGCATTTT. This gives the protein CAISHKDQPQHF.